This T cell receptor beta chain was observed in a study of Ad26.COV2.S vaccination and SARS-CoV-2 variants. Study-wide context: Enrollment placed the donor in the COV1001 Ad26.COV2.S trial arm.

Sequencing used immunoSEQ multiplex PCR; TCRdb keeps in-frame clones, though not all of them. The data show about 400,000 clones, more than 85% seen once. The CDR3 is made up of 14 amino acids. Germline V gene sequence: CDR1 LGHNT, CDR2 FRNRAP. Trimming stripped 3 bases from V and 4 bases from J, with 7 bases between. Treatment denoted: around 19 received Ad26.COV2.S at low or high dose, single or two shots; about 5 received placebo; per-sample allocation not given. Sampling took place 63 days after the first vaccine or placebo injection. This sequence originates from a person between 18 and 65 years old who received the Ad26.COV2.S COVID-19 vaccine or a placebo. The rearrangement joins TRBV12-5 to TRBJ1-6; D gene uncertain. Sample: peripheral blood, taken in a trial of Ad26.COV2.S vaccine versus placebo. CDR3 amino acids: CASGLTEYNSPLHF. The CDR3 DNA follows: TGTGCTAGTGGTTTAACAGAATATAATTCACCCCTCCACTTT.